This T cell receptor beta chain was sequenced for a study of graft-versus-host responses after intestinal transplantation. The overall study: In this cohort, recipients had multivisceral, liver-intestinal, or isolated intestinal transplants. Overall study findings and caveats: GvH clones were found in recipient marrow; some appeared first in ileum or blood.

This clone appeared a few times. The antigen remains undetermined. The sample carries other DNA sequences with the same CDR3. TCRdb keeps only in-frame clones here, not all; method: immunoSEQ multiplex PCR. Of roughly 80,000 clones listed, around 90% are singletons. The CDR3 contains 17 residues. Germline-derived CDR1 and CDR2 are MRHNA and SNTAGT. The trim removed 0 bases at V and 4 bases at J, leaving 5 bases unmatched. The sequence was obtained from a human donor who was the organ donor for an intestinal transplant. The sample in question was unstimulated CD8+ T cells sorted from spleen or lymph node cells, obtained before transplant. This chain joins TRBV6-4 and TRBJ2-3; TRBD2 agrees at 12 bases. CDR3 coding DNA: TGTGCCAGCAGTGACTCGACTAGCGGGGGTGGAGCAGATACGCAGTATTTT. Residues: CASSDSTSGGGADTQYF.